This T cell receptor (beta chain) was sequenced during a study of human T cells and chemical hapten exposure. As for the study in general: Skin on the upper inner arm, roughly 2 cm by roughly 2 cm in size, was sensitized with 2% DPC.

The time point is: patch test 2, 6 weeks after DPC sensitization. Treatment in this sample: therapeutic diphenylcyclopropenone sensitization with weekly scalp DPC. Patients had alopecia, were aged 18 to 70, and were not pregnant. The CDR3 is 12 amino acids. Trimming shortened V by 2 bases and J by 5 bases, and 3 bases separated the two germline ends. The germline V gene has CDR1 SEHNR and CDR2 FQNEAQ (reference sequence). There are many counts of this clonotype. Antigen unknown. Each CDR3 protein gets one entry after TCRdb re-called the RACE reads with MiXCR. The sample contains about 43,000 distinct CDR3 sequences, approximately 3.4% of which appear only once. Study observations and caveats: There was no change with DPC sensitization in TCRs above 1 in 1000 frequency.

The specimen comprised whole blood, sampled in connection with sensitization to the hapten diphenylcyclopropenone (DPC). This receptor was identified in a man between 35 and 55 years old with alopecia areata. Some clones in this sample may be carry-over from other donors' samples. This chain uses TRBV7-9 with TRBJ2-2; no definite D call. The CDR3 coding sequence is TGTGCCAGCAGCTTAAAAACCGGGGAGCTGTTTTTT. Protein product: CASSLKTGELFF.